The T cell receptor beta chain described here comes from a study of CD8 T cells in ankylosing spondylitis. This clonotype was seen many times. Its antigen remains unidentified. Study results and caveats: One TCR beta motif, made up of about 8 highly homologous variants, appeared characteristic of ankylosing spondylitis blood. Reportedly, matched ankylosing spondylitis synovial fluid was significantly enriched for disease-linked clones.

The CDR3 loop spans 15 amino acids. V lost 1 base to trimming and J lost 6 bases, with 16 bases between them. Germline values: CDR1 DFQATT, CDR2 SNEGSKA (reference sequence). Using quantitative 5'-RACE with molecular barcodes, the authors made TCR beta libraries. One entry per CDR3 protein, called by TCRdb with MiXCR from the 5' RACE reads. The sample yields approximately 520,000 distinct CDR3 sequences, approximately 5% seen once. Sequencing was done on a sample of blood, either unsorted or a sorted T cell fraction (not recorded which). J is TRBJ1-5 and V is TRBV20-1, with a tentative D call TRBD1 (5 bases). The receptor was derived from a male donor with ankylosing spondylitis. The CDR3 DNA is TGCAGTGCTAGAGCCGCCGGCCGGGGGACTCAGCCCCAGCATTTT. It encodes CSARAAGRGTQPQHF.